Listed below are T cell receptor beta chains from one sample, sequenced in a study of blood T cell repertoires in COVID-19. The method was immunoSEQ multiplex PCR; TCRdb's version includes in-frame clones alone and lacks a portion of them. The data show hundreds of thousands of clones, 85% to 90% seen once. Material for sequencing was peripheral blood. The receptors were sampled from a man between 65 and 79 years old with acute or convalescent COVID-19. Both conserved end residues are part of each CDR3. The D gene is left open where the match is weak. Size is stated for part of the rows, as once, few or many counts, or as a class when the clone is expanded.

cdr3_length	clone_size	v_call	j_call	d_call	cdr3_aa	cdr3_nt
14	NA	TRBV5-1	TRBJ1-2	NA	CASSLGDRAYGYTF	TGCGCCAGCAGCTTGGGCGACAGAGCCTATGGCTACACCTTC
15	NA	TRBV9	TRBJ1-2	TRBD1	CASSDLRTGDYGYTF	TGTGCCAGCAGCGACCTAAGAACAGGGGACTATGGCTACACCTTC
15	NA	TRBV9	TRBJ2-3	TRBD2	CASGTSGGGADTQYF	TGTGCCAGCGGCACTAGCGGGGGAGGGGCAGATACGCAGTATTTT
14	NA	TRBV5-1	TRBJ1-4	NA	CASSLSGTNEKLFF	TGCGCCAGCAGCTTGTCAGGGACTAATGAAAAACTGTTTTTT
13	NA	TRBV6-6	TRBJ1-1	NA	CASSDRGYTEAFF	TGTGCCAGCAGTGACCGGGGGTACACTGAAGCTTTCTTT
13	NA	TRBV19	TRBJ1-2	NA	CASSQDLERGYTF	TGTGCCAGTAGTCAGGATCTGGAACGGGGCTACACCTTC
14	NA	TRBV28	TRBJ1-6	TRBD1	CASGFQGARSPLHF	TGTGCCAGCGGGTTTCAGGGGGCACGTTCACCCCTCCACTTT
15	NA	TRBV9	TRBJ1-2	TRBD1	CASSPDRGLYYGYTF	TGTGCCAGCAGCCCAGACAGGGGGCTATACTATGGCTACACCTTC
14	NA	TRBV10-3	TRBJ1-1	TRBD1	CAIRGQGSDTEAFF	TGTGCCATCAGGGGACAGGGGTCCGACACTGAAGCTTTCTTT
11	NA	TRBV7-2	TRBJ2-1	NA	CASSYQNEQFF	TGTGCCAGCAGCTACCAGAATGAGCAGTTCTTC
15	NA	TRBV10-3	TRBJ1-4	NA	CAISESQGTNEKLFF	TGTGCCATCAGTGAGTCGCAGGGGACTAATGAAAAACTGTTTTTT
15	NA	TRBV5-1	TRBJ2-3	NA	CASNRAGVSTDTQYF	TGCGCCAGCAACCGAGCCGGGGTCAGCACAGATACGCAGTATTTT
15	NA	TRBV28	TRBJ2-2	NA	CASRIGTTTSGELFF	TGTGCCAGCAGAATAGGGACAACCACCTCCGGGGAGCTGTTTTTT
14	NA	TRBV6-2/TRBV6-3	TRBJ1-2	NA	CASSYAKGGGGYTF	TGTGCCAGCAGTTACGCCAAGGGCGGAGGGGGCTACACCTTC
17	NA	TRBV5-1	TRBJ2-3	TRBD2	CASSPGTSGRAVDTQYF	TGCGCCAGCAGCCCTGGGACTAGCGGGAGGGCCGTAGATACGCAGTATTTT
16	NA	TRBV6-5	TRBJ1-2	TRBD1	CASSYQDRGGNYGYTF	TGTGCCAGCAGTTACCAGGACAGGGGGGGAAACTATGGCTACACCTTC
13	NA	TRBV19	TRBJ1-6	TRBD1	CASSWDRDSPLHF	TGTGCCAGTAGTTGGGACAGGGACTCACCCCTCCACTTT
11	once	TRBV19	TRBJ2-1	TRBD1	CASGQGARRFF	TGTGCCAGTGGACAGGGGGCGCGGCGGTTCTTC
14	NA	TRBV19	TRBJ1-2	TRBD1	CASMETGGSGGYTF	TGTGCCAGTATGGAGACAGGGGGCTCTGGTGGCTACACCTTC
18	few	TRBV7-9	TRBJ2-5	TRBD2	CASSLNLATGGPLETQYF	TGTGCCAGCAGCCTCAATTTGGCTACGGGGGGGCCTCTAGAGACCCAGTACTTC
15	NA	TRBV9	TRBJ2-1	NA	CASSVDGSNYNEQFF	TGTGCCAGCAGCGTAGATGGCAGTAACTACAATGAGCAGTTCTTC
15	NA	TRBV27	TRBJ1-2	TRBD1	CASSLRAGGFYGYTF	TGTGCCAGCAGTTTAAGGGCAGGGGGCTTCTATGGCTACACCTTC
15	NA	TRBV7-9	TRBJ2-5	TRBD1	CASSTAGTEKETQYF	TGTGCCAGCAGCACCGCCGGGACAGAAAAAGAGACCCAGTACTTC
14	NA	TRBV7-7	TRBJ2-1	NA	CASSPSVSYNEQFF	TGTGCCAGCAGCCCCTCGGTGTCCTACAATGAGCAGTTCTTC
14	NA	TRBV5-4	TRBJ2-5	NA	CASSLARGQETQYF	TGTGCCAGCAGCTTGGCTCGGGGTCAAGAGACCCAGTACTTC
14	NA	TRBV25-1	TRBJ2-1	TRBD1	CASSAGTGHNEQFF	TGTGCCAGCAGTGCCGGGACAGGCCACAATGAGCAGTTCTTC
10	NA	TRBV20-1	TRBJ2-3	NA	CSVATDTQYF	TGCAGCGTCGCGACAGATACGCAGTATTTT
11	NA	TRBV7-2	TRBJ2-2	NA	CASSPDRELFF	TGTGCCAGCAGCCCGGACAGGGAGCTGTTTTTT
14	few	TRBV7-8	TRBJ1-4	NA	CASSFDSRNEKLFF	TGTGCCAGCAGCTTCGACAGCCGAAATGAAAAACTGTTTTTT
16	NA	TRBV7-8	TRBJ1-5	TRBD1	CASSPQGQANNQPQHF	TGTGCCAGCAGCCCCCAGGGACAGGCGAACAATCAGCCCCAGCATTTT
16	once	TRBV7-6	TRBJ2-2	NA	CASSLWGGANTGELFF	TGTGCCAGCAGCTTATGGGGCGGGGCGAACACCGGGGAGCTGTTTTTT
16	NA	TRBV11-1	TRBJ2-3	TRBD1	CASSWDRGGGTDTQYF	TGTGCCAGCAGCTGGGACAGGGGTGGTGGCACAGATACGCAGTATTTT
14	NA	TRBV6-5	TRBJ2-7	TRBD1	CASSSHRGPYEQYF	TGTGCCAGCAGTTCCCACAGGGGACCCTACGAGCAGTACTTC
15	NA	TRBV7-7	TRBJ2-5	TRBD2	CASSLLGGREETQYF	TGTGCCAGCAGCCTGCTCGGCGGGAGGGAAGAGACCCAGTACTTC
17	once	TRBV5-1	TRBJ2-5	TRBD2	CASSLRGLAGDVETQYF	TGCGCCAGCAGCCTCCGTGGACTAGCGGGAGACGTGGAGACCCAGTACTTC
16	NA	TRBV5-1	TRBJ2-5	TRBD1	CASSLVQGAGQETQYF	TGCGCCAGCAGCTTGGTGCAGGGGGCAGGGCAAGAGACCCAGTACTTC
15	NA	TRBV5-6	TRBJ2-5	TRBD1	CASSRYRGLGETQYF	TGTGCCAGCAGCAGGTACAGGGGGCTTGGCGAGACCCAGTACTTC
17	NA	TRBV4-2	TRBJ1-6	NA	CASSQDSARLYNSPLHF	TGTGCCAGCAGCCAAGATTCGGCCAGACTTTATAATTCACCCCTCCACTTT
18	NA	TRBV19	TRBJ2-2	TRBD1	CASSRSDRGRGDTGELFF	TGTGCCAGTAGTAGGTCGGACAGGGGGCGTGGGGACACCGGGGAGCTGTTTTTT